This note documents a single T cell receptor (beta chain) sequence. This sample stems from a study of CXCR3-negative and CXCR3-positive naive CD8 T cells. Across the study: The libraries together contributed about 130 million TRB reads, each supplying about 1.5 +/- 0.3 million.

Through 5' RACE with UMI labels, the TRB cDNA libraries were prepared. Following a re-call of the 5' RACE reads, TCRdb has one entry per CDR3 protein and lacks DNA. The sample holds some 28,000 distinct CDR3 sequences. Triplicates of 300,000 cells were sorted from each CD8+ T cell subset. This receptor was identified in a human donor in good health. Some clones in this sample may be carry-over from other donors' samples. Material for sequencing was memory CD8+ T cells from blood.

The CDR3: CSVEGQGADYRGYTF. The V and J genes are TRBV29-1 and TRBJ1-2; the D call of TRBD1 rests on TCRdb alone, since no DNA is present to check it. Germline V gives CDR1 SQVTM, CDR2 ANQGSEA. CDR3 length: 15 amino acids. The full variable domain, rest sourced from reference TRBV29-1 and TRBJ1-2, is SAVISQKPSRDICQRGTSLTIQCQVDSQVTMMFWYRQQPGQSLTLIATANQGSEATYESGFVIDKFPISRPNLTFSTLTVSNMSPEDSSIYLCSVEGQGADYRGYTFGSGTRLTVV.